Here is one TCR beta chain with its context. The data were obtained in a study of T cells of healthy individuals. TCRdb reprocessed the 5' RACE reads via MiXCR and lists one record per CDR3 protein. The sample lists 95,000 to 100,000 distinct CDR3 sequences; about 16% were seen once. This clonotype originated in a human donor in good health.

CDR3: CASSSHGADPLNEQYF. The DNA of the CDR3 is TGTGCCAGCAGCTCCCACGGAGCGGACCCTTTGAACGAGCAGTACTTC. The rearrangement joins TRBV4-2 to TRBJ2-7; D might be TRBD2 (5 bases). CDR1 and CDR2 (germline): LGHNA, YNFKEQ. The V gene lost 5 bases and the J gene lost 5 bases, with 22 bases spanning the gap. This CDR3 comprises 16 residues.